Detailed here is one TCR beta chain. What antigen it recognizes has not been identified. Base quality data are lacking; no much larger clone is found one base away. A distance of 9 bases separates the germline ends of V and J, which lose 3 bases and 1 base respectively. Including the terminal cysteine and phenylalanine, the CDR3 comprises 15 residues. The kept DNA is CDR3 alone, 45 bases in frame from the first base. Via the germline V gene (reference sequence), CDR1 is MNHEY and CDR2 SMNVEV. This was a case-control study nested in a cohort of healthcare workers in London, UK, who had nasopharyngeal swab PCR tests and blood samples taken every week. Healthcare workers were enrolled in the week of the UK lockdown, from 23 to 31 March 2020, and were followed every week for up to about 16 weeks. The method behind the library was 5' RACE. Sequencing instrument: NextSeq 500. In the TCR library protocol, unique molecular identifiers were attached to individual cDNA molecules to correct for PCR bias and sequencing error. Sequencing covered both TCR alpha and beta chains, and within each sample the abundances of alpha and beta sequences were tightly co-correlated. The published analysis was carried out like this. Decombinator V4 was used to annotate the V gene, J gene and CDR3 of the TCR sequences. Expanded TCRs were defined as changing significantly between any two time points under a Poisson model with p below 0.0001. TCR abundances were normalised to the total number of TCRs sequenced per sample and were expressed as counts per million. MAIT TCRs were defined by TRAV1-2 paired with TRAJ12, TRAJ20 or TRAJ33, and iNKT TCRs by TRAV10 paired with TRAJ18. VDJdb, accessed 1 November 2021, was searched for CMV, EBV and SARS-CoV-2 annotated TCRs, with TCRs annotated for multiple antigens excluded. TCRdb passed the public sequencing reads through fastp at Q25 and MiXCR, retaining productive beta sequences. Merged by CDR3 protein, the rows form single entries marked with the most common genes and DNA. TCRdb's processing, not the study's, gives the V and J calls here. Present in this sample are some 48,000 distinct CDR3 sequences, less than 4.5% of which were seen just once. The ten largest make up 6% of the sample.

This entry comes from a study of early T cells in non-severe SARS-CoV-2 infection (dated by TCRdb to 2020 to 2022). Regarding the research as a whole: Because TCR sequencing relied on bulk RNA taken from unsorted whole blood, pairing of alpha and beta chains was not possible. Paper-wide results and their limitations: VDJdb matching was skewed toward anti-spike CD8 responses and likely underestimated virus-specific expansions, missing private and CD4 specificities.

The V gene is TRBV27 and the J gene is TRBJ2-2; possibly the D gene is TRBD1, per 6 matching bases. This TCR derives from an adult who was a healthcare worker with PCR-confirmed SARS-CoV-2 infection or an uninfected control (not recorded which). Sample: whole blood. The DNA sequence is as follows: TGTGCCAGCAGTTTTCAGACAGGGAACACCGGGGAGCTGTTTTTT. Translated, this is CASSFQTGNTGELFF.